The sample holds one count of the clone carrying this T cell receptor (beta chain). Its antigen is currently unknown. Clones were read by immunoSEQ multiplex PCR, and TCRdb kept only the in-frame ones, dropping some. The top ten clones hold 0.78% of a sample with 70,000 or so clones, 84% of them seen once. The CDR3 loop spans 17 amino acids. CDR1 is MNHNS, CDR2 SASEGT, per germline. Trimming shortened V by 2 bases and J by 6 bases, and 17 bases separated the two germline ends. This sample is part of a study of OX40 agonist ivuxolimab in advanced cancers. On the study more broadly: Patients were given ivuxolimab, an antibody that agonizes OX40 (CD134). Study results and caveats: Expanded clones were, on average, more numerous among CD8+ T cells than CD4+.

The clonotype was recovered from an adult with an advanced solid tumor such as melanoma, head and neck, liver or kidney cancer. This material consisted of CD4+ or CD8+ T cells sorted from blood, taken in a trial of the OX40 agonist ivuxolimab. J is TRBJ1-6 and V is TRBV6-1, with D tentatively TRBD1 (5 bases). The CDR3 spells CASSEKPPGRINSPLHF. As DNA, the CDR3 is TGTGCCAGCAGTGAAAAGCCGCCGGGGCGGATTAATTCACCCCTCCACTTT.